A selection of T cell receptor beta chains follows, all from one sample in a study of blood T cell repertoires in COVID-19. Data came from immunoSEQ multiplex PCR; TCRdb stores just in-frame clones and leaves some out. The sample consists of 200,000 to 300,000 clones, approximately 81% of them appearing once. Sample: peripheral blood. These receptors originate from a man aged 55-75 years with acute or convalescent COVID-19. Both conserved end residues are part of each CDR3. The order of the fields is J gene, V gene, D gene, clone size, CDR3 length, CDR3 protein, CDR3 DNA. D genes are given only for firm matches. Only some rows state a clone size, as once, few, many or a class for expanded clones.

J gene: TRBJ1-4
V gene: TRBV5-1
D gene: -
clone size: few
CDR3 length: 15
CDR3 protein: CASSLEGVTNEKLFF
CDR3 DNA: TGCGCCAGCAGCTTGGAAGGGGTAACTAATGAAAAACTGTTTTTT

J gene: TRBJ2-3
V gene: TRBV10-3
D gene: -
clone size: few
CDR3 length: 13
CDR3 protein: CAHQRTDTDTQYF
CDR3 DNA: TGTGCTCACCAACGGACAGACACAGATACGCAGTATTTT

J gene: TRBJ1-2
V gene: TRBV9
D gene: -
clone size: -
CDR3 length: 16
CDR3 protein: CASSVGRGLADYGYTF
CDR3 DNA: TGTGCCAGCAGCGTAGGAAGAGGCCTAGCGGACTATGGCTACACCTTC

J gene: TRBJ2-7
V gene: TRBV20-1
D gene: TRBD1
clone size: few
CDR3 length: 11
CDR3 protein: CSASSRQGGYF
CDR3 DNA: TGCAGTGCTAGCTCCCGACAGGGGGGGTACTTC

J gene: TRBJ1-2
V gene: TRBV4-1
D gene: TRBD1
clone size: once
CDR3 length: 14
CDR3 protein: CASSLDRVDYGYTF
CDR3 DNA: TGCGCCAGCAGCCTCGACAGGGTGGACTATGGCTACACCTTC

J gene: TRBJ1-1
V gene: TRBV19
D gene: -
clone size: few
CDR3 length: 15
CDR3 protein: CASSNPYRGRTEAFF
CDR3 DNA: TGTGCCAGTAGTAACCCCTATCGGGGGAGGACTGAAGCTTTCTTT

J gene: TRBJ2-1
V gene: TRBV6-6
D gene: -
clone size: -
CDR3 length: 12
CDR3 protein: CASSYRGDEQFF
CDR3 DNA: TGTGCCAGCAGTTACCGGGGAGATGAGCAGTTCTTC

J gene: TRBJ2-3
V gene: TRBV20-1
D gene: -
clone size: -
CDR3 length: 17
CDR3 protein: CSASSRWTLKSTDTQYF
CDR3 DNA: TGCAGTGCTAGTTCTCGGTGGACTCTTAAAAGCACAGATACGCAGTATTTT

J gene: TRBJ2-7
V gene: TRBV15
D gene: -
clone size: -
CDR3 length: 15
CDR3 protein: CATLGTKQGSYEQYF
CDR3 DNA: TGTGCCACCCTCGGAACAAAACAGGGTTCCTACGAGCAGTACTTC

J gene: TRBJ1-2
V gene: TRBV6-5
D gene: -
clone size: -
CDR3 length: 15
CDR3 protein: CASSYSNGHNYGYTF
CDR3 DNA: TGTGCCAGCAGTTACTCGAATGGACATAACTATGGCTACACCTTC

J gene: TRBJ2-5
V gene: TRBV29-1
D gene: TRBD2
clone size: -
CDR3 length: 16
CDR3 protein: CSVEGLREGVGETQYF
CDR3 DNA: TGCAGCGTTGAAGGTTTGCGGGAGGGTGTGGGAGAGACCCAGTACTTC

J gene: TRBJ2-1
V gene: TRBV24-1
D gene: -
clone size: -
CDR3 length: 13
CDR3 protein: CATSEEGYREQFF
CDR3 DNA: TGTGCCACCAGTGAGGAGGGTTACCGTGAGCAGTTCTTC

J gene: TRBJ2-7
V gene: TRBV6-5
D gene: TRBD1
clone size: -
CDR3 length: 14
CDR3 protein: CASSHRDRVYEQYF
CDR3 DNA: TGTGCCAGCAGTCACCGGGACAGGGTCTACGAGCAGTACTTC

J gene: TRBJ2-7
V gene: TRBV2
D gene: -
clone size: -
CDR3 length: 14
CDR3 protein: CASSVSGSGYEQYF
CDR3 DNA: TGTGCCAGCAGTGTGTCAGGGTCTGGGTACGAGCAGTACTTC

J gene: TRBJ2-7
V gene: TRBV7-2
D gene: TRBD2
clone size: -
CDR3 length: 18
CDR3 protein: CASNGGLRASGSTYEQYF
CDR3 DNA: TGTGCCAGCAACGGGGGTCTCAGGGCTAGCGGGAGTACTTACGAGCAGTACTTC

J gene: TRBJ2-3
V gene: TRBV19
D gene: TRBD2
clone size: -
CDR3 length: 16
CDR3 protein: CASSIALAASTDTQYF
CDR3 DNA: TGTGCCAGTAGTATAGCCCTAGCGGCTAGCACAGATACGCAGTATTTT

J gene: TRBJ2-5
V gene: TRBV3-1/TRBV3-2
D gene: -
clone size: -
CDR3 length: 16
CDR3 protein: CASSQAGRVRQETQYF
CDR3 DNA: TGTGCCAGCAGCCAAGCGGGGAGAGTAAGGCAAGAGACCCAGTACTTC

J gene: TRBJ1-1
V gene: TRBV29-1
D gene: -
clone size: -
CDR3 length: 12
CDR3 protein: CSVVQGNTEAFF
CDR3 DNA: TGCAGCGTCGTACAGGGCAACACTGAAGCTTTCTTT

J gene: TRBJ2-7
V gene: TRBV6-5
D gene: -
clone size: -
CDR3 length: 13
CDR3 protein: CASSLFRDYEQYF
CDR3 DNA: TGTGCCAGCAGTTTATTCCGGGACTACGAGCAGTACTTC

J gene: TRBJ2-1
V gene: TRBV7-9
D gene: TRBD2
clone size: -
CDR3 length: 15
CDR3 protein: CASSASGRVNNEQFF
CDR3 DNA: TGTGCCAGCAGCGCAAGCGGGAGGGTCAACAATGAGCAGTTCTTC

J gene: TRBJ2-5
V gene: TRBV5-1
D gene: TRBD1
clone size: -
CDR3 length: 15
CDR3 protein: CASRAQGVEGETQYF
CDR3 DNA: TGCGCCAGCAGAGCTCAGGGGGTTGAGGGGGAGACCCAGTACTTC

J gene: TRBJ1-2
V gene: TRBV6-5
D gene: TRBD1
clone size: -
CDR3 length: 15
CDR3 protein: CASSYSGQGSYGYTF
CDR3 DNA: TGTGCCAGCAGTTACTCGGGACAGGGAAGCTATGGCTACACCTTC

J gene: TRBJ2-6
V gene: TRBV28
D gene: TRBD2
clone size: -
CDR3 length: 15
CDR3 protein: CASSTGGSGANVLTF
CDR3 DNA: TGTGCCAGCAGTACGGGGGGTTCTGGGGCCAACGTCCTGACTTTC

J gene: TRBJ2-1
V gene: TRBV27
D gene: TRBD2
clone size: few
CDR3 length: 13
CDR3 protein: CASTTSGGLEQFF
CDR3 DNA: TGTGCCAGCACCACTAGCGGGGGCCTCGAGCAGTTCTTC

J gene: TRBJ2-1
V gene: TRBV7-3
D gene: TRBD2
clone size: -
CDR3 length: 15
CDR3 protein: CASSSGLAKGNEQFF
CDR3 DNA: TGTGCCAGCAGCTCGGGACTAGCAAAGGGCAATGAGCAGTTCTTC

J gene: TRBJ2-7
V gene: TRBV10-2
D gene: -
clone size: -
CDR3 length: 16
CDR3 protein: CASSEVAGTREHEQYF
CDR3 DNA: TGCGCCAGCAGTGAGGTCGCGGGGACCCGGGAACACGAGCAGTACTTC

J gene: TRBJ2-5
V gene: TRBV6-6
D gene: -
clone size: -
CDR3 length: 13
CDR3 protein: CASSVQGQETQYF
CDR3 DNA: TGTGCCAGCAGTGTACAGGGTCAAGAGACCCAGTACTTC

J gene: TRBJ2-7
V gene: TRBV3-1/TRBV3-2
D gene: TRBD1
clone size: -
CDR3 length: 15
CDR3 protein: CASSPQTGGLYEQYF
CDR3 DNA: TGTGCCAGCAGCCCTCAGACAGGGGGGCTCTACGAGCAGTACTTC

J gene: TRBJ1-6
V gene: TRBV6-5
D gene: -
clone size: -
CDR3 length: 16
CDR3 protein: CASSYSGAAPNSPLHF
CDR3 DNA: TGTGCCAGCAGTTACTCAGGGGCCGCTCCTAATTCACCCCTCCACTTT

J gene: TRBJ1-1
V gene: TRBV18
D gene: -
clone size: few
CDR3 length: 12
CDR3 protein: CASSPMGSEAFF
CDR3 DNA: TGTGCCAGCTCACCAATGGGCTCTGAAGCTTTCTTT

J gene: TRBJ2-1
V gene: TRBV7-8
D gene: TRBD2
clone size: once
CDR3 length: 16
CDR3 protein: CASSLVGAGGHNEQFF
CDR3 DNA: TGTGCCAGCAGCTTAGTGGGAGCGGGGGGGCACAATGAGCAGTTCTTC

J gene: TRBJ2-1
V gene: TRBV9
D gene: TRBD2
clone size: -
CDR3 length: 16
CDR3 protein: CASSAAGLAGAREQFF
CDR3 DNA: TGTGCCAGCAGCGCCGCCGGACTAGCGGGGGCACGGGAGCAGTTCTTC

J gene: TRBJ1-4
V gene: TRBV28
D gene: TRBD1
clone size: -
CDR3 length: 15
CDR3 protein: CASSIPQGASEKLFF
CDR3 DNA: TGTGCCAGCAGTATACCACAGGGGGCGAGTGAAAAACTGTTTTTT

J gene: TRBJ2-7
V gene: TRBV6-5
D gene: -
clone size: -
CDR3 length: 12
CDR3 protein: CASSPGVYEQYF
CDR3 DNA: TGTGCCAGCAGCCCGGGGGTGTACGAGCAGTACTTC

J gene: TRBJ1-1
V gene: TRBV4-3
D gene: TRBD1
clone size: -
CDR3 length: 15
CDR3 protein: CASSQVGQGSTEAFF
CDR3 DNA: TGCGCCAGCAGCCAAGTGGGACAGGGAAGCACTGAAGCTTTCTTT

J gene: TRBJ2-1
V gene: TRBV4-3
D gene: -
clone size: once
CDR3 length: 16
CDR3 protein: CASSYETSWSGNEQFF
CDR3 DNA: TGCGCCAGCAGCTACGAAACTAGCTGGTCTGGAAATGAGCAGTTCTTC

J gene: TRBJ1-1
V gene: TRBV4-1
D gene: TRBD1
clone size: once
CDR3 length: 16
CDR3 protein: CASSQAPGQDHTEAFF
CDR3 DNA: TGCGCCAGCAGCCAAGCCCCGGGACAGGATCACACTGAAGCTTTCTTT

J gene: TRBJ2-3
V gene: TRBV5-1
D gene: TRBD1
clone size: -
CDR3 length: 15
CDR3 protein: CASSEQGMGTDTQYF
CDR3 DNA: TGCGCCAGTAGCGAACAGGGGATGGGGACAGATACGCAGTATTTT

J gene: TRBJ2-5
V gene: TRBV29-1
D gene: TRBD2
clone size: -
CDR3 length: 16
CDR3 protein: CSVEPSGTSGRETQYF
CDR3 DNA: TGCAGCGTTGAACCTTCCGGGACTAGCGGGAGGGAGACCCAGTACTTC

J gene: TRBJ1-6
V gene: TRBV6-1
D gene: -
clone size: -
CDR3 length: 17
CDR3 protein: CASSEREGGTYNSPLHF
CDR3 DNA: TGTGCCAGCAGTGAAAGGGAGGGTGGAACCTATAATTCACCCCTCCACTTT

J gene: TRBJ2-1
V gene: TRBV5-1
D gene: TRBD1
clone size: -
CDR3 length: 15
CDR3 protein: CASSPGQALYNEQFF
CDR3 DNA: TGCGCCAGCAGCCCGGGACAGGCCCTCTACAATGAGCAGTTCTTC

J gene: TRBJ2-7
V gene: TRBV18
D gene: TRBD2
clone size: -
CDR3 length: 14
CDR3 protein: CASSPGLAGVEQYF
CDR3 DNA: TGTGCCAGCTCACCGGGACTAGCGGGAGTCGAGCAGTACTTC

J gene: TRBJ1-2
V gene: TRBV5-1
D gene: -
clone size: -
CDR3 length: 15
CDR3 protein: CASSPQPRDARGYTF
CDR3 DNA: TGCGCCAGCAGCCCTCAACCCCGGGATGCGCGGGGCTACACCTTC

J gene: TRBJ2-2
V gene: TRBV4-3
D gene: -
clone size: once
CDR3 length: 14
CDR3 protein: CASSQGRDTGELFF
CDR3 DNA: TGCGCCAGCAGCCAAGGTCGGGATACCGGGGAGCTGTTTTTT

J gene: TRBJ1-5
V gene: TRBV18
D gene: -
clone size: -
CDR3 length: 13
CDR3 protein: CASSPGGNQPQHF
CDR3 DNA: TGTGCCAGCTCACCGGGGGGAAATCAGCCCCAGCATTTT

J gene: TRBJ2-1
V gene: TRBV27
D gene: -
clone size: few
CDR3 length: 14
CDR3 protein: CASSLWAAYNEQFF
CDR3 DNA: TGTGCCAGCAGTTTATGGGCCGCCTACAATGAGCAGTTCTTC

J gene: TRBJ2-7
V gene: TRBV12-3/TRBV12-4
D gene: -
clone size: -
CDR3 length: 12
CDR3 protein: CASSLEGYEQYF
CDR3 DNA: TGTGCCAGCAGTTTGGAGGGCTACGAGCAGTACTTC

J gene: TRBJ2-6
V gene: TRBV5-1
D gene: -
clone size: -
CDR3 length: 16
CDR3 protein: CASSRIGHSGANVLTF
CDR3 DNA: TGCGCCAGCAGCAGGATCGGACATAGCGGGGCCAACGTCCTGACTTTC

J gene: TRBJ2-3
V gene: TRBV4-3
D gene: TRBD2
clone size: -
CDR3 length: 17
CDR3 protein: CASSQEGPLAGADTQYF
CDR3 DNA: TGCGCCAGCAGCCAAGAGGGTCCCCTAGCGGGAGCAGATACGCAGTATTTT

J gene: TRBJ2-5
V gene: TRBV10-3
D gene: -
clone size: -
CDR3 length: 14
CDR3 protein: CATTVLASLETQYF
CDR3 DNA: TGTGCCACCACCGTTCTAGCGTCACTGGAGACCCAGTACTTC